These 28 T cell receptor beta chains were all obtained from the same sample, sequenced in a study of T cell responses to AZD1222 COVID-19 vaccine. Clones were sequenced by immunoSEQ multiplex PCR, and TCRdb holds only the in-frame ones, with some missing. This sample has fewer than 120,000 clones, with roughly 90% found just once. The source material was peripheral blood, sampled 28 days after the second AZD1222 dose. These receptors came from an adult who received the AZD1222 COVID-19 vaccine.

This chain uses TRBV18 with TRBJ1-1; D is ambiguous. CDR1 and CDR2 from the germline V gene are KGHSH and LQKENI. CDR3 length: 13 amino acids. Trimming shortened V by 6 bases and J by 5 bases, and 13 bases separated the two germline ends. CDR3 DNA sequence: TGTGCCAGCTCCCGGACCCCGCTTACTGAAGCTTTCTTT. This gives the protein CASSRTPLTEAFF.

This CDR3 is CASSPGSDRIYGYTF. CDR3 sequence (DNA): TGTGCCAGCTCACCAGGATCGGACAGGATCTATGGCTACACCTTC. The chain has TRBV18 and TRBJ1-2; 7 bases fit TRBD1. This CDR3 is 15 amino acids long. J lost 4 bases, V lost 2 bases, and 7 bases had no gene match. CDR1 and CDR2 (germline): KGHSH, LQKENI. Full variable domain (rest looked up from reference TRBV18 and TRBJ1-2): NAGVMQNPRHLVRRRGQEARLRCSPMKGHSHVYWYRQLPEEGLKFMVYLQKENIIDESGMPKERFSAEFPKEGPSILRIQQVVRGDSAAYFCASSPGSDRIYGYTFGSGTRLTVV.

The chain has TRBV6-2 or TRBV6-3 and TRBJ1-3; D gene ambiguous. Trimming shortened V by 5 bases and J by 0 bases, and 8 bases separated the two germline ends. Germline lookup yields CDR1 MNHEY and CDR2 SVGEGT. The CDR3 runs to 14 residues. CDR3 bases: TGTGCCAGCAGTCCAGCCTTCTCTGGAAACACCATATATTTT. As protein: CASSPAFSGNTIYF.

This clone was seen just once. The rearrangement uses TRBV6-4 and TRBJ1-2, with D possibly TRBD1 on 5 matching bases. V gave up 8 bases and J gave up 4 bases, with 20 bases separating them. The CDR3 consists of 15 residues. Germline V CDR1 and CDR2: MRHNA, SNTAGT. Written as DNA, the CDR3 is TGTGCCAGCCGGGAGGGGCAGCGGGCCATCTATGGCTACACCTTC. It encodes CASREGQRAIYGYTF.

This chain joins TRBV4-1 and TRBJ2-3, with 12 bases fitting TRBD2. The CDR3 is made up of 18 amino acids. Germline V CDR1 and CDR2: MGHRA, YSYEKL. V trimming: 1 base; J trimming: 3 bases; junction bases outside the gene matches: 8. CDR3 coding DNA: TGCGCCAGCAGCCAAGGGGCTAGCGGGGGGGCCTTAACAGATACGCAGTATTTT. It yields the protein CASSQGASGGALTDTQYF.

The V call is TRBV5-1, the J call TRBJ2-2, with 7 bases lining up with TRBD2. Germline V gene sequence: CDR1 SGHRS, CDR2 YFSETQ. The junction had 3 bases not matched to a gene; V was cut back by 2 bases and J by 2 bases. The CDR3 spans 15 residues. CDR3 nucleotides: TGCGCCAGCAGCTTTAGCGGGCCCAACACCGGGGAGCTGTTTTTT. It encodes CASSFSGPNTGELFF.

V gene TRBV4-1 combines with J gene TRBJ1-2; D possibly corresponds to TRBD1 (5 bases). V shed 5 bases and J shed 2 bases, with 12 bases lying between them. Germline CDR1 MGHRA, CDR2 YSYEKL. This CDR3 has 14 residues. Written as DNA, the CDR3 is TGCGCCAGCAGCTCTGCGTCAGGGAACTATGGCTACACCTTC. Its protein product is CASSSASGNYGYTF.

The chain couples TRBV7-2 to TRBJ1-2; 7 nucleotides line up with TRBD1. Trimming cost V 7 bases and J 5 bases; bases outside gene matches: 7. Germline CDR1 and CDR2: SGHTA and FQGNSA. The CDR3 is 13 residues long. The CDR3 region has the DNA TGTGCCAGCAAGGGACAGCCAGGGTATGGCTACACCTTC. Protein sequence: CASKGQPGYGYTF.

The rearrangement joins TRBV6-1 to TRBJ2-1; D is ambiguous. Germline CDR1 MNHNS, CDR2 SASEGT. This CDR3 spans 16 amino acids. Trimming removed 0 bases from V and 3 bases from J, with 12 bases in between. As DNA, the CDR3 is TGTGCCAGCAGTGAAGCGGCTGAGCCTAGCTACAATGAGCAGTTCTTC. It codes for CASSEAAEPSYNEQFF.

The chain employs TRBV6-5 and TRBJ2-1; 8 bases map to TRBD1. CDR3 length equals 15 residues. Germline values: CDR1 MNHEY, CDR2 SVGAGI. Trimming at V came to 0 bases and at J to 5 bases, leaving 3 bases not matched to a gene. CDR3 nucleotides: TGTGCCAGCAGTTACTCGGACAGGGCGAACAATGAGCAGTTCTTC. Translating gives CASSYSDRANNEQFF.

This chain uses TRBV20-1 with TRBJ1-1; D uncertain. Germline V gene data show CDR1 as DFQATT and CDR2 as SNEGSKA (reference sequence). The V end lost 3 bases, the J end lost 5 bases, and 13 bases lay between the germline ends. The CDR3 sequence is 13 residues long. The CDR3 DNA reads TGCAGTGCTAGTCCCCAGATGGGGACTGAAGCTTTCTTT. This codes for CSASPQMGTEAFF.

The chain couples TRBV19 to TRBJ1-2; 8 nucleotides match TRBD1. Unmatched junction bases numbered 13, after V lost 1 base and J lost 6 bases. Looked up from germline, CDR1 is LNHDA and CDR2 is SQIVND (reference sequence). The CDR3 extends over 17 amino acids. CDR3 residues: CASSIVIRTGMIDGYTF. The CDR3 nucleotides are TGTGCCAGTAGTATAGTCATTAGGACAGGGATGATCGATGGCTACACCTTC.

The chain employs TRBV4-1 and TRBJ2-7; 7 nucleotides agree with TRBD1. Germline CDR1 is MGHRA and CDR2 is YSYEKL. CDR3 size: 15 residues. V shed 3 bases and J 0 bases; nucleotides not matched to a gene: 5. The CDR3 nucleotides are TGCGCCAGCAGCCACATTGGACAGGCCTCCTACGAGCAGTACTTC. Amino acid sequence: CASSHIGQASYEQYF.

The sample holds one count of this clone. The rearrangement links TRBV21-1 to TRBJ2-2. TRBV21-1 is noted as a pseudogene. The CDR3 has 12 residues. The CDR3 reads CASRHNTGELFF. The CDR3 DNA reads TGTGCCAGCAGGCACAACACCGGGGAGCTGTTTTTT.

This clone was detected once. CDR3: CASSWTDYTGELFF. CDR3 sequence (DNA): TGTGCCAGCAGCTGGACGGATTACACCGGGGAGCTGTTTTTT. The chain couples TRBV7-2 to TRBJ2-2; D not certain. V was pared by 4 bases and J by 3 bases, with 9 bases between. Germline CDR1 SGHTA, CDR2 FQGNSA. The CDR3 consists of 14 residues.

The chain couples TRBV10-1 to TRBJ1-6; no clear D gene. The CDR3 sequence is 15 residues long. V lost 2 bases and J 4 bases, leaving 9 bases between the germline ends. CDR1 is WNHNN and CDR2 is SYGVQD in the germline V gene (reference sequence). The CDR3 DNA follows: TGCGCCAGCAGTGAGGAGATAGGGTATAATTCACCCCTCCACTTT. This gives the protein CASSEEIGYNSPLHF.

This chain connects TRBV18 to TRBJ2-7; D is unresolved. Germline V gene lookup returns CDR1 KGHSH and CDR2 LQKENI. Trimming shortened V by 4 bases and J by 3 bases, and 10 bases separated the two germline ends. The length of the CDR3 is 13 residues. DNA for the CDR3: TGTGCCAGCTCACAGGGTCGAGACTACGAGCAGTACTTC. It yields the protein CASSQGRDYEQYF.

The rearrangement joins TRBV30 to TRBJ1-1, with D hard to call. The CDR3 length is 13 residues. The V and J ends lost 3 bases and 7 bases respectively, with 15 bases between them. Germline V gives CDR1 GTSNPN, CDR2 SVGIG (reference sequence). The CDR3 loop is CAWSGFRVSEAFF. The CDR3 nucleotides are TGTGCCTGGAGCGGATTCCGTGTTAGTGAAGCTTTCTTT.

The chain links TRBV5-6 to TRBJ2-7; 10 bases align to TRBD1. CDR3 length: 18 amino acids. The germline CDR1 and CDR2 sequences are SGHDT and YYEEEE. After removal of 1 base from V and 3 bases from J, the junction contained 13 bases not matched to a gene. Here the CDR3 DNA reads TGTGCCAGCAGCTTGAGGGGGGACAGGGGCAGGATCGGCTACGAGCAGTACTTC. This encodes CASSLRGDRGRIGYEQYF.

The CDR3 sequence is CASSIQETQYF. The DNA of the CDR3 is TGTGCCAGCAGTATCCAAGAGACCCAGTACTTC. The V and J genes are TRBV6-2 or TRBV6-3 and TRBJ2-5; no definite D call. There are 11 residues in the CDR3. Germline V gene data show CDR1 as MNHEY and CDR2 as SVGEGT. Between the trimmed V and J ends, which lost 5 bases and 1 base, there was a span of 2 bases.

The CDR3 DNA follows: TGTGCCAGCAGCTTGGGGGACAGGGCCTCATACGAGCAGTACTTC. It is translated as CASSLGDRASYEQYF. The genes are TRBV5-4 and TRBJ2-7; 9 bases match TRBD1. This CDR3 has 15 amino acids. V shed 0 bases, J shed 4 bases, and the junction held 5 bases outside the gene matches. Germline V gene lookup returns CDR1 SGHNT and CDR2 YYREEE (reference sequence).

Sample share makes this clone medium-sized. The V gene is TRBV18, the J gene TRBJ1-1; D gene ambiguous. Per the germline V gene, CDR1 is KGHSH and CDR2 is LQKENI. The CDR3 is 16 amino acids. V shed 2 bases and J shed 3 bases, with 16 bases lying between them. This chain's CDR3 is CASSPSGTALDTEAFF. The CDR3 coding sequence is TGTGCCAGCTCACCATCGGGAACAGCCTTGGACACTGAAGCTTTCTTT. The whole variable domain, filled in from reference TRBV18 and TRBJ1-1, reads NAGVMQNPRHLVRRRGQEARLRCSPMKGHSHVYWYRQLPEEGLKFMVYLQKENIIDESGMPKERFSAEFPKEGPSILRIQQVVRGDSAAYFCASSPSGTALDTEAFFGQGTRLTVV.

A remark on this clone: Other DNA sequences in this sample translate to the same CDR3. The chain carries TRBV5-1 and TRBJ1-1; TRBD1 might be the D (5 bases). Germline CDR1 and CDR2: SGHRS and YFSETQ. V dropped 2 bases and J dropped 2 bases, with 7 bases sitting between them. The CDR3 extends over 13 amino acids. CDR3 sequence (DNA): TGCGCCAGCAGCTTAGGGGAAAACACTGAAGCTTTCTTT. Protein sequence: CASSLGENTEAFF.

The gene calls are TRBV3-1 (or the pseudogene TRBV3-2) and TRBJ1-5; D is undetermined. Germline assignment: CDR1 LGHDT and CDR2 YNNKEL (reference sequence). The CDR3 runs to 14 residues. Trimming left V 0 bases short and J 6 bases short, with 9 bases between. The CDR3 nucleotides read TGTGCCAGCAGCCAAGATGGCGGGGTTCAGCCCCAGCATTTT. Translation gives CASSQDGGVQPQHF.

The CDR3 reads CASSYAGGSSEAFF. The CDR3 DNA follows: TGTGCCAGCAGTTACGCAGGGGGCTCTTCGGAAGCTTTCTTT. The rearrangement joins TRBV6-2 or TRBV6-3 to TRBJ1-1, with 8 bases fitting TRBD1. After removal of 2 bases from V and 8 bases from J, the junction contained 7 bases not matched to a gene. There are 14 residues in the CDR3. Germline assignment: CDR1 MNHEY and CDR2 SVGEGT.

This chain links TRBV6-6 with TRBJ1-5; D gene ambiguous. There are 14 residues in the CDR3. The V gene lost 0 bases and the J gene lost 7 bases, with 10 bases spanning the gap. Germline loops: CDR1 MNHNY, CDR2 SVGAGI (reference sequence). The CDR3 region has the DNA TGTGCCAGCAGTTACTCGACCGGGCGGCAGCCCCAGCATTTT. This translates into CASSYSTGRQPQHF.

The CDR3 nucleotides are TGTGCCATCAGTGAGTCTAAGGGGGCGGATCAGCCCCAGCATTTT. Translated: CAISESKGADQPQHF. The chain is built from TRBV10-3 and TRBJ1-5, with TRBD1 matching over 7 bases. The length of the CDR3 is 15 residues. The germline CDR1 and CDR2 sequences are ENHRY and SYGVKD. Trimming at V came to 0 bases and at J to 5 bases, leaving 4 bases not matched to a gene.

The rearrangement uses TRBV28 and TRBJ2-1; 8 positions match TRBD1. CDR3 length: 18 amino acids. Trimming cost V 0 bases and J 9 bases; bases outside gene matches: 16. Germline V lookup: CDR1 MDHEN, CDR2 SYDVKM. The CDR3: CASSLWRAGGAKEGEQFF. CDR3 bases: TGTGCCAGCAGTTTATGGAGGGCAGGGGGCGCAAAGGAGGGTGAGCAGTTCTTC.